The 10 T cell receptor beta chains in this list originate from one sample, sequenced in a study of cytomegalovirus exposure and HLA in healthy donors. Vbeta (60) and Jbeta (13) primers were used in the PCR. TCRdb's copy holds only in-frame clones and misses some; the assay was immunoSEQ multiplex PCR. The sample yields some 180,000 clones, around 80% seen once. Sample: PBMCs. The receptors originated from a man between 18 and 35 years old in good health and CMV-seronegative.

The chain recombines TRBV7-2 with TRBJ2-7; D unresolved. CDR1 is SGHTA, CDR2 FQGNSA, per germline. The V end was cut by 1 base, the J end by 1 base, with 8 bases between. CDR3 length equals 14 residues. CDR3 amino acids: CASSLGTVSYEQYF. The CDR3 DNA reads TGTGCCAGCAGCTTAGGTACAGTTTCCTACGAGCAGTACTTC.

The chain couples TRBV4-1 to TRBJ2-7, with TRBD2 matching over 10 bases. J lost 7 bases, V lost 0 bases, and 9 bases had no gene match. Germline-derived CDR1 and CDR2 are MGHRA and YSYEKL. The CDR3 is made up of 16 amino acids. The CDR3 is CASSQDGAGGPGEQYF. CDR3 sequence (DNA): TGCGCCAGCAGCCAAGATGGAGCGGGAGGGCCTGGGGAGCAGTACTTC.

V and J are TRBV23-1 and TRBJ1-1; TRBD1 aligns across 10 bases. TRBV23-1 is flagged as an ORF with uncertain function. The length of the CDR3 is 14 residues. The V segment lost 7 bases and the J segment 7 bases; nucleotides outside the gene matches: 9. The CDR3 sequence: CASIPTGGPGEAFF. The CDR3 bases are TGCGCCAGCATTCCGACAGGGGGCCCGGGTGAAGCTTTCTTT.

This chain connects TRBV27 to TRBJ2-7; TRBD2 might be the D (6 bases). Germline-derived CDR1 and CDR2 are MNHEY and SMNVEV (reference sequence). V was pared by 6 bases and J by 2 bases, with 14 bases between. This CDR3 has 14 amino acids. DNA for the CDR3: TGTGCCAGCAGGTCTGAGGAGGGAGCCTACGAGCAGTACTTC. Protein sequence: CASRSEEGAYEQYF.

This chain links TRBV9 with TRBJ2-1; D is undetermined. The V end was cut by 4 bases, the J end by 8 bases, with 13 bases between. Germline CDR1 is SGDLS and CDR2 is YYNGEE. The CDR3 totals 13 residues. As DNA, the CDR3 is TGTGCCAGCAGCCCGAGAGCTATCGATGAGCAGTTCTTC. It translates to CASSPRAIDEQFF.

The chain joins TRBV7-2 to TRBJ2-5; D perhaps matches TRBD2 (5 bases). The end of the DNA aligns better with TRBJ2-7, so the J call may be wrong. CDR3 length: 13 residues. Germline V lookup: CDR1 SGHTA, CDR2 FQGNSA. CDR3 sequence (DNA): TGTGCCAGCAGCTATGGGAGCTCCTACGAGCAGTACTTC. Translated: CASSYGSSYEQYF.

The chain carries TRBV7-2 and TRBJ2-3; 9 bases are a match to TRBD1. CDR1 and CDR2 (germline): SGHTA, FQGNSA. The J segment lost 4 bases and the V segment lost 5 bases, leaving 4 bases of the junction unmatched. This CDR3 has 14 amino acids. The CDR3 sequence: CASSPDRGSDTQYF. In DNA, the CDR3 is TGTGCCAGCAGCCCGGACAGGGGCTCAGATACGCAGTATTTT.

CDR3 region: CASSPEAQGPTEAFF. CDR3 bases: TGCGCCAGCAGCCCAGAAGCCCAGGGGCCCACTGAAGCTTTCTTT. The V gene is TRBV4-1, the J gene TRBJ1-1; the D gene is possibly TRBD1 (6 bases). CDR1 is MGHRA, CDR2 YSYEKL, per germline. The CDR3 extends over 15 amino acids. V was trimmed by 4 bases and J by 4 bases, leaving 16 bases between them.

The CDR3 reads CASGWGGTEAFF. CDR3 sequence (DNA): TGTGCCAGTGGGTGGGGGGGCACTGAAGCTTTCTTT. The chain links TRBV6-5 to TRBJ1-1, with a possible D match to TRBD1 (5 bases). This CDR3 is built from 12 residues. Per the germline V gene, CDR1 is MNHEY and CDR2 is SVGAGI. V lost 9 bases to trimming and J lost 4 bases, with 12 bases between them.

The CDR3 spells CASSLGQGATSTGELFF. CDR3 in DNA: TGCGCCAGCAGCTTGGGACAGGGGGCTACAAGCACCGGGGAGCTGTTTTTT. This chain connects TRBV5-1 to TRBJ2-2; 10 bases are shared with TRBD1. V gave up 0 bases and J gave up 4 bases; unmatched junction bases: 6. In germline, CDR1 is SGHRS, CDR2 YFSETQ. The CDR3 spans 17 residues.